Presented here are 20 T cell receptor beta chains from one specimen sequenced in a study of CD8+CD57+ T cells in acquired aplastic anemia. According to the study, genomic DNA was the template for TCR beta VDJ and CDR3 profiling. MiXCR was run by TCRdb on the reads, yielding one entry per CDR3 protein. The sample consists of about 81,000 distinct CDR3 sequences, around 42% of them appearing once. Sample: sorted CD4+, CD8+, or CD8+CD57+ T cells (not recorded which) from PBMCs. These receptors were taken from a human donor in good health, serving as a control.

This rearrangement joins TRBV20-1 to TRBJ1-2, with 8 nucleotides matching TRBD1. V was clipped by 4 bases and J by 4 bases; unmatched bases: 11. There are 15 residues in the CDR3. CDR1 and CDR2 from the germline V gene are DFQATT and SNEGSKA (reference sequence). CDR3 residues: CSATIQGGQSYGYTF. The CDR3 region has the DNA TGCAGTGCTACAATACAGGGGGGTCAGAGCTATGGCTACACCTTC.

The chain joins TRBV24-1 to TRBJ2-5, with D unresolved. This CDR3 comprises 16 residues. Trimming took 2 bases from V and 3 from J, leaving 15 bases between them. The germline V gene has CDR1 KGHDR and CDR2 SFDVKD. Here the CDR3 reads CATSDSQLPHKETQYF. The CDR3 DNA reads TGTGCCACCAGTGATTCACAGCTACCACATAAAGAGACCCAGTACTTC.

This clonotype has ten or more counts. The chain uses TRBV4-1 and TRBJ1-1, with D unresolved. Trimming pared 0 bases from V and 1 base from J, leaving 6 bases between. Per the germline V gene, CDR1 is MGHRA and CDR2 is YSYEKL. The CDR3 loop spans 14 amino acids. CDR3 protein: CASSQEGGNTEAFF. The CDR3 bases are TGCGCCAGCAGCCAAGAGGGAGGGAACACTGAAGCTTTCTTT.

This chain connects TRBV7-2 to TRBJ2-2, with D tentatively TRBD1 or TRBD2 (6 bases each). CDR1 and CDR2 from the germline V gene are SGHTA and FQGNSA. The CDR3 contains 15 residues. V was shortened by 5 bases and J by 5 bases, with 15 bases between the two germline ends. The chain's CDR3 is CASSTGTLRTGELFF. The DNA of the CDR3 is TGTGCCAGCAGCACAGGGACTCTACGGACCGGGGAGCTGTTTTTT.

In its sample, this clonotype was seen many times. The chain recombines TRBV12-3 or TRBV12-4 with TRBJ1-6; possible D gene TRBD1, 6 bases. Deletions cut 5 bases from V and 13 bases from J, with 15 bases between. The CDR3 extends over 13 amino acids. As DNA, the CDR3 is TGTGCCAGCAGTACACCAGGGGTTGGGCCCCTCCACTTT. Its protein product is CASSTPGVGPLHF.

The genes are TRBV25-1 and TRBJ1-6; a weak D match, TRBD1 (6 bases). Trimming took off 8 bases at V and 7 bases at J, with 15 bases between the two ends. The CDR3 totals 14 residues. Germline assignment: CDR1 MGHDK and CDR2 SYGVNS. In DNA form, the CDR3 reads TGTGCCAGCGCTGACACAGGGTTCAATTCACCCCTCCACTTT. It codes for CASADTGFNSPLHF.

CDR3 nucleotide sequence: TGTGCCACCAGTGATACCGGGACAGGGGGTGGCTACACCTTC. It yields the protein CATSDTGTGGGYTF. The chain uses TRBV24-1 and TRBJ1-2; 11 bases match TRBD1. This CDR3 spans 14 amino acids. Germline CDR1 reads KGHDR; CDR2 reads SFDVKD. The V gene end was trimmed by 3 bases and the J gene end by 7 bases; junction bases not matched to a gene: 3.

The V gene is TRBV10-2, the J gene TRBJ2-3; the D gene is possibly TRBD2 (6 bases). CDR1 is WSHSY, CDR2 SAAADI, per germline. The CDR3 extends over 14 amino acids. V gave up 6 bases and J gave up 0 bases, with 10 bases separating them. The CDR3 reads CASRDYPSTDTQYF. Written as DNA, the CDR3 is TGCGCCAGCAGGGACTACCCTAGCACAGATACGCAGTATTTT.

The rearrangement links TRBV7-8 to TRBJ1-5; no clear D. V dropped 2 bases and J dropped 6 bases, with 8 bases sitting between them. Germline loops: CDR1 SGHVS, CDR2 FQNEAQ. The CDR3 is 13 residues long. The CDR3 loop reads CASSLTVIQPQHF. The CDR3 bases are TGTGCCAGCAGCTTAACGGTGATTCAGCCCCAGCATTTT.

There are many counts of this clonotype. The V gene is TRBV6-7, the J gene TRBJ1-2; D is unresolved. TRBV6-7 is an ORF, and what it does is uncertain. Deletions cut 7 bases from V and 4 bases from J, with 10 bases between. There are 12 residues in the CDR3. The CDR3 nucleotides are TGTGCCAGCACCAAACCGGGCTATGGCTACACCTTC. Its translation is CASTKPGYGYTF.

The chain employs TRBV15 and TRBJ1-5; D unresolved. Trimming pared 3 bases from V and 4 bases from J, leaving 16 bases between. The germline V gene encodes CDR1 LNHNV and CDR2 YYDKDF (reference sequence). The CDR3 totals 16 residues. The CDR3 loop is CATSRDLDLWNQPQHF. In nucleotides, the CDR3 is TGTGCCACCAGCAGGGATCTGGACCTGTGGAATCAGCCCCAGCATTTT.

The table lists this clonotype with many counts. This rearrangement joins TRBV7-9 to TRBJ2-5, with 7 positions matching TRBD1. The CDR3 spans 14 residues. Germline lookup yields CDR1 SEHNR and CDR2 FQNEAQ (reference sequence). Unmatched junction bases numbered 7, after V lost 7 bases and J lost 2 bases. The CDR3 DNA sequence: TGTGCCAGCACCTGGACAGGACCTCAAGAGACCCAGTACTTC. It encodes CASTWTGPQETQYF.

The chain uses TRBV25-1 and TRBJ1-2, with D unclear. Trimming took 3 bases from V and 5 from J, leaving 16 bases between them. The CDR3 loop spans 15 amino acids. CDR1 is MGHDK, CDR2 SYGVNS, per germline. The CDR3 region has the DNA TGTGCCAGCAGTGACCGTGACAATTGGGCGTATGGCTACACCTTC. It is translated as CASSDRDNWAYGYTF.

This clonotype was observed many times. The CDR3 loop reads CSVEDLRGGNYGYTF. CDR3 bases: TGCAGCGTTGAAGATCTCAGGGGGGGTAACTATGGCTACACCTTC. This chain connects TRBV29-1 to TRBJ1-2, with 7 nucleotides matching TRBD1. V was pared by 0 bases and J by 1 base, with 5 bases of the junction left unmatched. CDR1 SQVTM and CDR2 ANQGSEA come from the germline V gene. The CDR3 sequence is 15 residues long. Full variable domain (rest looked up from reference TRBV29-1 and TRBJ1-2): SAVISQKPSRDICQRGTSLTIQCQVDSQVTMMFWYRQQPGQSLTLIATANQGSEATYESGFVIDKFPISRPNLTFSTLTVSNMSPEDSSIYLCSVEDLRGGNYGYTFGSGTRLTVV.

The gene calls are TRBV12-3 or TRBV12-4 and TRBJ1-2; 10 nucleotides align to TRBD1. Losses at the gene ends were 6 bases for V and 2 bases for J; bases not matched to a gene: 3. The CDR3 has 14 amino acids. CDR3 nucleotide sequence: TGTGCCAGCAGCAAGGACAGGGGGAACTATGGCTACACCTTC. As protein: CASSKDRGNYGYTF.

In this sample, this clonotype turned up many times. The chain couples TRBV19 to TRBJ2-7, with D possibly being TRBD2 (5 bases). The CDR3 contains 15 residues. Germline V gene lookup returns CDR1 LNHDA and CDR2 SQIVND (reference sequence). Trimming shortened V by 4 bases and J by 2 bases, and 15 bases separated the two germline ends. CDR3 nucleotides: TGTGCCAGTAGTAGCGGACTGGCAGGCGCCTACGAGCAGTACTTC. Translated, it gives CASSSGLAGAYEQYF.

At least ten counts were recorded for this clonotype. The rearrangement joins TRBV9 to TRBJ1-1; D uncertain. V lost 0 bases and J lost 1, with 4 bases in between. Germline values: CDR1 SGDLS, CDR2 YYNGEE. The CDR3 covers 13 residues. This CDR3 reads CASSVATNTEAFF. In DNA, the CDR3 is TGTGCCAGCAGCGTAGCTACGAACACTGAAGCTTTCTTT. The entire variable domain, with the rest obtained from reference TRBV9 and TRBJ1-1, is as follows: DSGVTQTPKHLITATGQRVTLRCSPRSGDLSVYWYQQSLDQGLQFLIQYYNGEERAKGNILERFSAQQFPDLHSELNLSSLELGDSALYFCASSVATNTEAFFGQGTRLTVV.

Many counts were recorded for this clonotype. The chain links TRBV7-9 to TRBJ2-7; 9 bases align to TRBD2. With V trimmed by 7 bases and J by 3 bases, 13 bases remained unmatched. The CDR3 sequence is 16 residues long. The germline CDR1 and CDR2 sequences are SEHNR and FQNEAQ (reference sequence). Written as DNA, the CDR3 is TGTGCCAGCAACCCCGGCGGGGGGGCCGCCGACTACGAGCAGTACTTC. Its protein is CASNPGGGAADYEQYF. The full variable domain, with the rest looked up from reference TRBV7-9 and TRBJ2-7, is DTGVSQNPRHKITKRGQNVTFRCDPISEHNRLYWYRQTLGQGPEFLTYFQNEAQLEKSRLLSDRFSAERPKGSFSTLEIQRTEQGDSAMYLCASNPGGGAADYEQYFGPGTRLTVT.

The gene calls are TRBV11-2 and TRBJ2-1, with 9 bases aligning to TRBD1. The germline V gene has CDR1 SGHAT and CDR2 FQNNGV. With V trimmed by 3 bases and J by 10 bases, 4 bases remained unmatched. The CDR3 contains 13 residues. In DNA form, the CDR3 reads TGTGCCAGCAGCTTGGGACAGGGAAGAGAGCAGTTCTTC. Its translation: CASSLGQGREQFF.

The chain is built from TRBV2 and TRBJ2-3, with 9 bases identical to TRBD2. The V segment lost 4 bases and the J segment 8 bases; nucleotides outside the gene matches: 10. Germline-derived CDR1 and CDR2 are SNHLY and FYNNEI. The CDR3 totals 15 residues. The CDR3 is CASSGAGGGRSTQYF. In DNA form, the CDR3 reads TGTGCCAGCAGTGGGGCGGGGGGGGGGAGGTCTACGCAGTATTTT.